Below are 16 T cell receptor beta chains sequenced from a single sample in a study of glioma-infiltrating T cells after dendritic cell vaccination. The data were produced by immunoSEQ multiplex PCR, yet TCRdb's version contains in-frame clones alone and is incomplete. This sample yields around 58,000 clones, of which roughly 80% are seen a single time; less than 9.5% belongs to the top ten. The sequencing here drew on blood, taken before dendritic cell vaccination. The receptors come from a human donor with glioblastoma.

This chain links TRBV2 with TRBJ2-7, with a tentative D call TRBD1 (6 bases). Germline V gives CDR1 SNHLY, CDR2 FYNNEI. Trimming shortened V by 6 bases and J by 4 bases, and 22 bases separated the two germline ends. This CDR3 is 16 amino acids long. The CDR3 reads CASRENRVVVAYEQYF. The DNA for the CDR3 is TGTGCCAGCAGGGAAAACAGGGTGGTTGTCGCGTACGAGCAGTACTTC.

The chain employs TRBV27 and TRBJ1-2, with unresolved D. V was shortened by 3 bases and J by 7 bases, with 12 bases between the two germline ends. The CDR3 totals 13 residues. Germline V gives CDR1 MNHEY, CDR2 SMNVEV (reference sequence). CDR3 protein: CASSLQALSGYTF. CDR3 bases: TGTGCCAGCAGTTTGCAGGCCCTCTCTGGCTACACCTTC.

The CDR3 region has the DNA TGTGCCAGCAGTGGGACAGGTAGCCAGCCCCAGCATTTT. Its protein is CASSGTGSQPQHF. The chain joins TRBV2 to TRBJ1-5; 7 bases fit TRBD1. The V segment lost 4 bases and the J segment 7 bases; nucleotides outside the gene matches: 4. The V gene's germline CDR1 is SNHLY and CDR2 FYNNEI. CDR3 size: 13 residues. Variable domain in full (rest from reference TRBV2 and TRBJ1-5): EPEVTQTPSHQVTQMGQEVILRCVPISNHLYFYWYRQILGQKVEFLVSFYNNEISEKSEIFDDQFSVERPDGSNFTLKIRSTKLEDSAMYFCASSGTGSQPQHFGDGTRLSIL.

The chain uses TRBV12-5 and TRBJ1-1; 7 nucleotides align to TRBD1. The CDR3 is 15 amino acids. The germline V gene has CDR1 LGHNT and CDR2 FRNRAP. J gave up 4 bases and V 9 bases, and 14 bases lay outside the gene matches. The CDR3 protein is CASRLTGEASTEAFF. CDR3 sequence (DNA): TGTGCTAGCCGACTCACAGGGGAGGCGAGCACTGAAGCTTTCTTT.

The chain couples TRBV19 to TRBJ1-4; TRBD1 matches 7 bases. CDR3 length: 14 residues. The germline V gene has CDR1 LNHDA and CDR2 SQIVND (reference sequence). V gave up 4 bases and J gave up 7 bases; unmatched junction bases: 6. The CDR3 reads CASSKAQGGEKLFF. The CDR3 DNA reads TGTGCCAGTAGTAAGGCCCAGGGGGGTGAAAAACTGTTTTTT.

The J gene is TRBJ2-3, the V gene TRBV5-6, with 7 bases aligning to TRBD1. Unmatched junction bases numbered 12, after V lost 4 bases and J lost 4 bases. CDR3 length: 16 amino acids. Germline CDR1 SGHDT, CDR2 YYEEEE. CDR3 sequence: CASSPRSGQPSDTQYF. CDR3 coding DNA: TGTGCCAGCAGCCCCCGGTCGGGACAGCCTTCAGATACGCAGTATTTT. Together with reference TRBV5-6 and TRBJ2-3, the CDR3 gives the full variable domain: DAGVTQSPTHLIKTRGQQVTLRCSPKSGHDTVSWYQQALGQGPQFIFQYYEEEERQRGNFPDRFSGHQFPNYSSELNVNALLLGDSALYLCASSPRSGQPSDTQYFGPGTRLTVL.

The J gene is TRBJ1-1, the V gene TRBV10-1, with D hard to call. Trimming removed 3 bases from V and 4 bases from J, with 24 bases in between. The V gene's germline CDR1 is WNHNN and CDR2 SYGVQD (reference sequence). This CDR3 has 18 amino acids. The CDR3 here is CASSELPGSDYRSTEAFF. CDR3 DNA: TGCGCCAGCAGTGAACTACCAGGAAGCGACTATCGAAGCACTGAAGCTTTCTTT.

This sequence joins TRBV6-5 and TRBJ2-1; 10 nucleotides agree with TRBD2. CDR3 length: 15 amino acids. The germline V gene encodes CDR1 MNHEY and CDR2 SVGAGI. The V and J ends lost 0 bases and 7 bases, in that order; junction bases with no gene match: 3. The CDR3 DNA reads as TGTGCCAGCAGTTACTCAAAGCGGGGGGGTAATGAGCAGTTCTTC. Its protein is CASSYSKRGGNEQFF.

The rearrangement uses TRBV4-1 and TRBJ1-2; D remains ambiguous. CDR1 MGHRA and CDR2 YSYEKL come from the germline V gene. The ends were cut back, 0 bases at V and 4 bases at J, with 12 bases in the middle. CDR3 length equals 15 residues. For the CDR3, the DNA is TGCGCCAGCAGCCAAGAAGTGGAGGGATTCTATGGCTACACCTTC. The encoded protein is CASSQEVEGFYGYTF.

The J gene is TRBJ1-2, the V gene TRBV5-1; D might be TRBD1 (5 bases). Between the trimmed V and J ends, which lost 4 bases and 9 bases, there was a span of 10 bases. The CDR3 runs 11 residues. CDR1 is SGHRS and CDR2 is YFSETQ in the germline V gene. The CDR3 sequence: CASSLDRSYTF. DNA of the CDR3: TGCGCCAGCAGCCTTGACAGAAGCTACACCTTC.

The chain links TRBV5-1 to TRBJ2-7; 11 nucleotides match TRBD2. Germline-derived CDR1 and CDR2 are SGHRS and YFSETQ. This CDR3 has 16 amino acids. V lost 1 base, J lost 2 bases, and 5 bases stayed unmatched. The CDR3 spells CASSLTSGGSAYEQYF. The CDR3 DNA is TGCGCCAGCAGCTTGACTAGCGGGGGTTCGGCCTACGAGCAGTACTTC.

The genes are TRBV2 and TRBJ2-3; 10 bases fit TRBD1. Germline CDR1 SNHLY, CDR2 FYNNEI. The junction had 10 bases not matched to a gene; V was cut back by 7 bases and J by 3 bases. This CDR3 spans 16 amino acids. CDR3 loop: CASNEGTGVFTDTQYF. The CDR3, as DNA: TGTGCCAGCAACGAGGGGACAGGGGTATTTACAGATACGCAGTATTTT. The full variable domain, in which reference TRBV2 and TRBJ2-3 provide the parts outside the CDR3, is EPEVTQTPSHQVTQMGQEVILRCVPISNHLYFYWYRQILGQKVEFLVSFYNNEISEKSEIFDDQFSVERPDGSNFTLKIRSTKLEDSAMYFCASNEGTGVFTDTQYFGPGTRLTVL.

The chain uses TRBV6-5 and TRBJ1-4, with 7 bases matching TRBD1. Per the germline V gene, CDR1 is MNHEY and CDR2 is SVGAGI. J gave up 9 bases and V 1 base, and 8 bases lay outside the gene matches. The CDR3 runs to 15 residues. CDR3 in amino acids: CASSYYDRADKKLFF. CDR3 DNA sequence: TGTGCCAGCAGTTACTACGACAGGGCAGACAAAAAACTGTTTTTT.

V is TRBV11-2 and J is TRBJ2-4; the D is unclear. The CDR3 covers 16 residues. Trimming cost V 2 bases and J 1 base, with 12 bases left between them. The germline V gene encodes CDR1 SGHAT and CDR2 FQNNGV. CDR3 DNA: TGTGCCAGCAGCTTATCCCAGGCGTTGGCCAAAAACATTCAGTACTTC. The encoded protein is CASSLSQALAKNIQYF. The variable domain in full, with the rest retrieved from reference TRBV11-2 and TRBJ2-4, is EAGVAQSPRYKIIEKRQSVAFWCNPISGHATLYWYQQILGQGPKLLIQFQNNGVVDDSQLPKDRFSAERLKGVDSTLKIQPAKLEDSAVYLCASSLSQALAKNIQYFGAGTRLSVL.

V is TRBV7-6 and J is TRBJ2-5; 13 bases are a match to TRBD2. Germline values: CDR1 SGHVS, CDR2 FNYEAQ. Germline trimming cut 5 bases from V and 3 bases from J; bases unmatched to any gene: 6. This CDR3 contains 16 residues. CDR3 bases: TGTGCCAGCAGCCCTGTCGGACTAGCGGGGGAAGAGACCCAGTACTTC. Amino acids: CASSPVGLAGEETQYF. Using reference TRBV7-6 and TRBJ2-5 for the parts outside the CDR3, the full variable domain is GAGVSQSPRYKVTKRGQDVALRCDPISGHVSLYWYRQALGQGPEFLTYFNYEAQQDKSGLPNDRFSAERPEGSISTLTIQRTEQRDSAMYRCASSPVGLAGEETQYFGPGTRLLVL.

The V gene is TRBV6-1, the J gene TRBJ2-7; 8 positions match TRBD1. The V gene end was trimmed by 3 bases and the J gene end by 6 bases; junction bases not matched to a gene: 13. Germline V CDR1 and CDR2: MNHNS, SASEGT. This CDR3 is 16 amino acids long. The DNA for the CDR3 is TGTGCCAGCAGTGACCGGCCTGGGACAGGACTCATCGAGCAGTACTTC. Residues: CASSDRPGTGLIEQYF.